A single sample is the source of the 5 T cell receptor beta chains below, sequenced in a study of T-cell memory formation after mild COVID-19. MiXCR, applied by TCRdb to the 5' RACE reads, yields one record per CDR3 protein. In the table there are 40,000 to 60,000 distinct CDR3 sequences, roughly 7% of which are singletons. Sequencing used PBMCs or a T cell subset sorted from them (not recorded which). These receptors originate from a man younger than 35 who had mild COVID-19 (a few samples of this study predate the infection). Cell type and time point are not known.

Many counts were recorded for this clonotype. The chain employs TRBV2 and TRBJ2-7, with TRBD1 matching 9 bases. Germline CDR1 SNHLY, CDR2 FYNNEI. This CDR3 is built from 13 residues. V gave up 5 bases and J gave up 4 bases; unmatched junction bases: 3. The CDR3 DNA sequence: TGTGCCAGCAGTTACAGGGGGCCTTACGAGCAGTACTTC. Its protein product is CASSYRGPYEQYF.

V is TRBV6-2 or TRBV6-3 and J is TRBJ2-7; D is unclear. V was shortened by 5 bases and J by 3 bases, with 14 bases between the two germline ends. From germline, CDR1 is MNHEY and CDR2 SVGEGT. The length of the CDR3 is 14 residues. The DNA for the CDR3 is TGTGCCAGCAGTCGCCGCGTAGCCGTCTACGAGCAGTACGTC. It translates to CASSRRVAVYEQYV.

This clonotype was counted between two and nine times. This rearrangement joins TRBV25-1 to TRBJ2-1, with D perhaps TRBD1 (6 bases). The CDR3 length is 11 residues. Trimming shortened V by 6 bases and J by 12 bases, and 12 bases separated the two germline ends. Germline assignment: CDR1 MGHDK and CDR2 SYGVNS. CDR3 sequence: CASRAETGQFF. CDR3 DNA: TGTGCCAGCAGGGCCGAGACAGGGCAGTTCTTC.

This clonotype was observed a handful of times. V and J are TRBV12-3 or TRBV12-4 and TRBJ2-5; 11 bases are shared with TRBD2. The CDR3 covers 15 residues. With V trimmed by 6 bases and J by 5 bases, 8 bases remained unmatched. The CDR3: CASRIGTSGWETQYF. The CDR3 region has the DNA TGTGCCAGCAGGATAGGGACTAGCGGATGGGAGACCCAGTACTTC.

In its sample, this clonotype was seen many times. V is TRBV5-1 and J is TRBJ1-2, with TRBD1 matching over 8 bases. Germline V CDR1 and CDR2: SGHRS, YFSETQ. The V and J ends lost 5 bases and 1 base, in that order; junction bases with no gene match: 7. The CDR3 totals 15 residues. The CDR3 sequence: CASSTGQAINYGYTF. CDR3 coding DNA: TGCGCCAGCAGTACGGGACAGGCGATTAACTATGGCTACACCTTC.